Shown below are 11 T cell receptor beta chains from a single sample sequenced in a study of memory CD4+ T cells and cytomegalovirus serostatus. Sequencing used immunoSEQ multiplex PCR; TCRdb keeps in-frame clones, though not all of them. The table lists tens of thousands of clones, approximately 81% of them singletons. Single viable CD3+CD4+CD8-CD45RO+ cells were sorted as the memory CD4+ T cells. Sequencing was done on a sample of memory CD4+ T cells from blood. The receptor source for this set is an adult in good health and CMV-seronegative.

This rearrangement joins TRBV9 to TRBJ2-1, with 7 bases that match TRBD1. V trimming: 3 bases; J trimming: 5 bases; junction bases outside the gene matches: 8. This CDR3 has 15 amino acids. Germline lookup yields CDR1 SGDLS and CDR2 YYNGEE. In DNA form, the CDR3 reads TGTGCCAGCAGCGCCCCCGGGACAGCCCACAATGAGCAGTTCTTC. The encoded protein is CASSAPGTAHNEQFF.

The chain employs TRBV6-5 and TRBJ1-3, with unresolved D. The germline V gene encodes CDR1 MNHEY and CDR2 SVGAGI. This CDR3 contains 14 residues. V was trimmed by 2 bases and J by 0 bases, leaving 5 bases between them. The CDR3, as DNA: TGTGCCAGCAGTTACGGGATCTCTGGAAACACCATATATTTT. Residues: CASSYGISGNTIYF.

The chain recombines TRBV28 with TRBJ1-1; TRBD1 matches 7 bases. V shed 8 bases, J shed 5 bases, and the junction held 11 bases outside the gene matches. The V gene's germline CDR1 is MDHEN and CDR2 SYDVKM. This CDR3 comprises 14 residues. The CDR3 region has the DNA TGTGCCAGCGCACTCGGACAGGTCGGGACTGAAGCTTTCTTT. This translates into CASALGQVGTEAFF. The entire variable domain, with the rest obtained from reference TRBV28 and TRBJ1-1, is as follows: DVKVTQSSRYLVKRTGEKVFLECVQDMDHENMFWYRQDPGLGLRLIYFSYDVKMKEKGDIPEGYSVSREKKERFSLILESASTNQTSMYLCASALGQVGTEAFFGQGTRLTVV.

This sequence joins TRBV7-2 and TRBJ2-7; 9 nucleotides align to TRBD2. This CDR3 comprises 16 residues. Trimming took 1 base from V and 3 from J; bases not matched to a gene: 7. Germline V gives CDR1 SGHTA, CDR2 FQGNSA. CDR3 nucleotides: TGTGCCAGCAGCTTAGGGCGGCGGGAGGGCCGCTACGAGCAGTACTTC. Protein: CASSLGRREGRYEQYF.

CDR3 nucleotide sequence: TGTGCCATCGGCGAGTTAGCTAACTATGGCTACACCTTC. This translates into CAIGELANYGYTF. This rearrangement joins TRBV10-3 to TRBJ1-2; D is unclear. The V and J ends lost 8 bases and 0 bases respectively, with 10 bases between them. CDR3 length: 13 residues. Germline V lookup: CDR1 ENHRY, CDR2 SYGVKD.

Only a few counts were recorded for this clone. The chain couples TRBV9 to TRBJ2-7; no firm D call. This CDR3 comprises 11 residues. The ends were cut back, 2 bases at V and 5 bases at J, with 5 bases in the middle. The germline CDR1 and CDR2 sequences are SGDLS and YYNGEE. The CDR3 reads CASSVGDEQYF. CDR3 sequence (DNA): TGTGCCAGCAGCGTTGGAGACGAGCAGTACTTC.

This rearrangement joins TRBV5-6 to TRBJ2-5, with D perhaps matching TRBD1 or TRBD2 (5 bases each). The germline gives CDR1 SGHDT, CDR2 YYEEEE. Trimming stripped 4 bases from V and 3 bases from J, with 13 bases between. The CDR3 loop spans 14 amino acids. The CDR3 bases are TGTGCCAGCAGCGGAAGGGACGGAGAAGAGACCCAGTACTTC. It codes for CASSGRDGEETQYF.

The chain links TRBV4-3 to TRBJ2-2; TRBD1 matches at 7 bases. CDR3 length equals 15 residues. CDR1 and CDR2 (germline): LGHNA, YSLEER. With V trimmed by 2 bases and J by 4 bases, 4 bases remained unmatched. CDR3 coding DNA: TGCGCCAGCAGCCAAAGGGGGCTAGGCACCGGGGAGCTGTTTTTT. Translation: CASSQRGLGTGELFF.

The chain recombines TRBV10-1 with TRBJ2-1; TRBD2 aligns across 12 bases. V shed 4 bases and J 8 bases; nucleotides not matched to a gene: 6. CDR3 length: 15 residues. Per germline, CDR1 WNHNN and CDR2 SYGVQD (reference sequence). This CDR3 reads CASSATSGSVYEQFF. The CDR3 DNA sequence: TGCGCCAGCAGTGCGACTAGCGGGAGTGTCTATGAGCAGTTCTTC.

V usage is TRBV6-5 and J usage is TRBJ1-2, with 8 nucleotides matching TRBD1. With 4 bases clipped from V and 9 bases from J, the junction kept 7 bases outside the gene matches. The germline gives CDR1 MNHEY, CDR2 SVGAGI. This CDR3 region has 13 residues. The CDR3, as DNA: TGTGCCAGCAGTTCCAACAGGGGGTTGCGCTACACCTTC. Translated, it gives CASSSNRGLRYTF.

The chain combines TRBV11-2 with TRBJ1-5; TRBD1 aligns across 8 bases. This CDR3 region has 13 residues. V dropped 5 bases and J dropped 5; count of bases not matched to a gene: 2. Per germline, CDR1 SGHAT and CDR2 FQNNGV. The CDR3 nucleotides read TGTGCCAGCAGCACACAGGGGGATCAGCCCCAGCATTTT. Its translation: CASSTQGDQPQHF.